Listed below are T cell receptor beta chains from one sample, sequenced in a study of T cells in Graves' hyperthyroidism and ophthalmopathy. TCRdb itself ran the multiplex PCR reads through MiXCR, one entry per CDR3 protein. The sample carries 500,000 to 600,000 distinct CDR3 sequences, 15% to 20% recorded once. Sequenced material: blood. The receptors were gathered from a man between 35 and 55 years old with Graves' ophthalmopathy. CDR3s include the opening cysteine and the closing phenylalanine or tryptophan. The D gene is left open where the match is weak. Clone size is stated in some rows and not others, as once, few, many or a class when expanded.

j_call	clone_size	d_call	v_call	cdr3_aa	cdr3_nt
TRBJ2-1	many	TRBD2	TRBV6-2/TRBV6-3	CASSYPGGVEQFF	TGTGCCAGCAGTTACCCGGGAGGTGTGGAGCAGTTCTTC
TRBJ2-3	many	-	TRBV9	CASSPPLQDTQYF	TGTGCCAGCAGCCCCCCCCTCCAAGATACGCAGTATTTT
TRBJ1-2	few	-	TRBV6-1	CASSEASSNNYGYTF	TGTGCCAGCAGTGAAGCCAGCTCCAATAACTATGGCTACACCTTC
TRBJ1-1	many	-	TRBV6-4	CASSRTQNTEAFF	TGTGCCAGCAGTAGGACTCAAAACACTGAAGCTTTCTTT
TRBJ1-5	many	TRBD1	TRBV6-1	CASRAMTGQAQPQHF	TGTGCCAGCAGGGCCATGACAGGGCAGGCTCAGCCCCAGCATTTT
TRBJ2-7	many	-	TRBV2	CASSQDGPSYEQYF	TGTGCCAGCAGTCAGGACGGGCCCTCCTACGAGCAGTACTTC
TRBJ2-1	-	-	TRBV6-5	CASSNPTPGLKGQFF	TGTGCCAGCAGTAACCCGACCCCAGGTTTGAAAGGGCAGTTCTTC
TRBJ2-7	few	TRBD2	TRBV5-1	CASRREVPYEQYF	TGCGCCAGCAGGCGGGAGGTACCCTACGAGCAGTACTTC
TRBJ1-1	-	TRBD1	TRBV5-1	CASSFGDRGHTEAFF	TGCGCCAGCAGCTTCGGGGACAGGGGGCACACTGAAGCTTTCTTT
TRBJ2-7	many	-	TRBV3-1	CASSQGVSTYEQYF	TGTGCCAGCAGCCAAGGGGTCTCCACCTACGAGCAGTACTTC
TRBJ2-3	many	-	TRBV30	CAWSVGTFGTDTQYF	TGTGCCTGGAGTGTAGGGACTTTCGGCACAGATACGCAGTATTTT
TRBJ2-5	-	TRBD2	TRBV5-1	CASSGLGSYQETQYF	TGCGCCAGCAGCGGACTAGGGTCGTACCAAGAGACCCAGTACTTC
TRBJ2-5	many	-	TRBV7-9	CASSRMGSQETQYF	TGTGCCAGCAGCCGAATGGGATCCCAAGAGACCCAGTACTTC
TRBJ2-7	-	-	TRBV20-1	CSAQRTGVWNEQYF	TGCAGTGCTCAGAGGACGGGAGTATGGAACGAGCAGTACTTC
TRBJ2-7	-	TRBD1	TRBV18	CGSSLDRGYEQYF	TGTGGCAGCTCCCTGGACAGGGGATACGAGCAGTACTTC